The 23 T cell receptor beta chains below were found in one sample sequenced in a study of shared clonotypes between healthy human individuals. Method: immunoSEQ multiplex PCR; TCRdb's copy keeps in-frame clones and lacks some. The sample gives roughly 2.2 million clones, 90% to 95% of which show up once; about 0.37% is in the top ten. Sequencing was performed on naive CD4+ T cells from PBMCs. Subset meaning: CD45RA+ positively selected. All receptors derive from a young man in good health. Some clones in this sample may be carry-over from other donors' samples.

CDR3 nucleotides: TGTGCCAGCAGCTTAAGGGCAGGGACTAGCGGGAGAACAGATACGCAGTATTTT. It codes for CASSLRAGTSGRTDTQYF. V is TRBV7-2 and J is TRBJ2-3, with 14 bases that match TRBD2. CDR3 size: 18 residues. V was pared by 2 bases and J by 3 bases, with 7 bases of the junction left unmatched. CDR1 SGHTA and CDR2 FQGNSA come from the germline V gene.

The CDR3 loop reads CSVEYNGIGNTGELFF. Here the CDR3 DNA reads TGCAGCGTTGAATATAATGGAATTGGGAACACCGGGGAGCTGTTTTTT. The V call is TRBV29-1, the J call TRBJ2-2; no reliable D call. The V end lost 2 bases, the J end lost 1 base, and 14 bases lay between the germline ends. Germline-derived CDR1 and CDR2 are SQVTM and ANQGSEA. CDR3 length: 16 residues.

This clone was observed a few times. CDR3 in amino acids: CASSEGTGAYEQYF. DNA of the CDR3: TGTGCCAGCAGTGAAGGGACAGGGGCCTACGAGCAGTACTTC. The chain carries TRBV6-1 and TRBJ2-7; 9 bases line up with TRBD1. The CDR3 extends over 14 amino acids. Germline-derived CDR1 and CDR2 are MNHNS and SASEGT. The junction had 0 bases not matched to a gene; V was cut back by 1 base and J by 2 bases.

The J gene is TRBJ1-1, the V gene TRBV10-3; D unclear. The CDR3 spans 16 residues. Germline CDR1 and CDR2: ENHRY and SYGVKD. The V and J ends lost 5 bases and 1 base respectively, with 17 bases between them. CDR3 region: CAISLGPVGENTEAFF. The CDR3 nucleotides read TGTGCCATCAGTTTAGGGCCGGTTGGAGAGAACACTGAAGCTTTCTTT.

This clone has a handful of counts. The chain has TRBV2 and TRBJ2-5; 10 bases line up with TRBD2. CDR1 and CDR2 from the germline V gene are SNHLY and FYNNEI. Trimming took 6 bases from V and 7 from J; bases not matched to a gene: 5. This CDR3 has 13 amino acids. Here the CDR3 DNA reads TGTGCCAGCAGCCTAGCGGGAGAGGGGACCCAGTACTTC. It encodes CASSLAGEGTQYF.

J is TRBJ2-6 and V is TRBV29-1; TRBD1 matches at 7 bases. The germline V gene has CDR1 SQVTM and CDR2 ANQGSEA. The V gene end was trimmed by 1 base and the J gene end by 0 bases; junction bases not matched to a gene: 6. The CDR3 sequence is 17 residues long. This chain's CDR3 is CSVEAGTAISGANVLTF. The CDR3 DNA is TGCAGCGTTGAAGCGGGGACAGCGATCTCTGGGGCCAACGTCCTGACTTTC.

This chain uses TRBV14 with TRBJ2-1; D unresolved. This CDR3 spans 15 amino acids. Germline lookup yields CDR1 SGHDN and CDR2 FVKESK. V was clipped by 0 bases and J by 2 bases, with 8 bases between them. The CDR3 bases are TGTGCCAGCAGCCAAGATCCACTGGCCTACAATGAGCAGTTCTTC. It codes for CASSQDPLAYNEQFF. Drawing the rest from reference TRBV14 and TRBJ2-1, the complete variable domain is EAGVTQFPSHSVIEKGQTVTLRCDPISGHDNLYWYRRVMGKEIKFLLHFVKESKQDESGMPNNRFLAERTGGTYSTLKVQPAELEDSGVYFCASSQDPLAYNEQFFGPGTRLTVL.

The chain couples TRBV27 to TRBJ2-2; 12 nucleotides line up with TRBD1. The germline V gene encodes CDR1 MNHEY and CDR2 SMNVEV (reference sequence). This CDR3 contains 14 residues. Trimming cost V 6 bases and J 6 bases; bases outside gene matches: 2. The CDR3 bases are TGTGCCAGCAGCAGGGACAGGGGGCCCGGGGAGCTGTTTTTT. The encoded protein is CASSRDRGPGELFF.

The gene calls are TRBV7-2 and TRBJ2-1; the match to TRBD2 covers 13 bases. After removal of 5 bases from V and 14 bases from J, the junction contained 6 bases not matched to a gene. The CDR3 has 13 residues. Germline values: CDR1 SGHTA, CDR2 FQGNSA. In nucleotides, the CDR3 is TGTGCCAGCAGCCCTGGACTAGCGGGAGTGGAGTTCTTC. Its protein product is CASSPGLAGVEFF.

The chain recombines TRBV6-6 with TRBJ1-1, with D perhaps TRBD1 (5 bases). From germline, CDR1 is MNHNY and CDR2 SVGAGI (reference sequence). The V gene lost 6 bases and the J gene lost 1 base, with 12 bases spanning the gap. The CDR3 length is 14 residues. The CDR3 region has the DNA TGTGCCAGCAGCCTCCGAGGGACGAACACTGAAGCTTTCTTT. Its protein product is CASSLRGTNTEAFF.

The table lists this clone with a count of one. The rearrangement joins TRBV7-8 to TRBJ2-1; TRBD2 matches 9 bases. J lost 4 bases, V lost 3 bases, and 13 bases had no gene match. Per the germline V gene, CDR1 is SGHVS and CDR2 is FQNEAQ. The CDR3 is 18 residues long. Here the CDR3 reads CASSFPTLAGERYNEQFF. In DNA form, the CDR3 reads TGTGCCAGCAGCTTTCCCACTTTAGCGGGGGAGCGATACAATGAGCAGTTCTTC. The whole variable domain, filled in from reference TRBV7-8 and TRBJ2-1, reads GAGVSQSPRYKVAKRGQDVALRCDPISGHVSLFWYQQALGQGPEFLTYFQNEAQLDKSGLPSDRFFAERPEGSVSTLKIQRTQQEDSAVYLCASSFPTLAGERYNEQFFGPGTRLTVL.

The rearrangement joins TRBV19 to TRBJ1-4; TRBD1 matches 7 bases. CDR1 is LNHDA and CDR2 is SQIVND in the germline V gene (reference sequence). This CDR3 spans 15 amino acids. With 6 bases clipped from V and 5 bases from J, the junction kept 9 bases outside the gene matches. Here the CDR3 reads CASRDEGQLNEKLFF. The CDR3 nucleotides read TGTGCCAGTAGGGACGAGGGACAGCTAAATGAAAAACTGTTTTTT.

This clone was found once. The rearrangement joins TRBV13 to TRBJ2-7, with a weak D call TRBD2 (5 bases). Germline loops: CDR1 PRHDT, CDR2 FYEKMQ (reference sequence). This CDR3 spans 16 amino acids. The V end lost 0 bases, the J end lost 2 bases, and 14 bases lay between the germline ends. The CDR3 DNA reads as TGTGCCAGCAGCTTAGGAGCGACTCACGGGGCCTACGAGCAGTACTTC. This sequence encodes CASSLGATHGAYEQYF.

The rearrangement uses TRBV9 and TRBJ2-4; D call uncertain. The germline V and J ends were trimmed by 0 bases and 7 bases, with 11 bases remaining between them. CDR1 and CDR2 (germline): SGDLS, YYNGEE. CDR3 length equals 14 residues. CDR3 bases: TGTGCCAGCAGCGTAGAGAGTCACTTCAACATTCAGTACTTC. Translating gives CASSVESHFNIQYF.

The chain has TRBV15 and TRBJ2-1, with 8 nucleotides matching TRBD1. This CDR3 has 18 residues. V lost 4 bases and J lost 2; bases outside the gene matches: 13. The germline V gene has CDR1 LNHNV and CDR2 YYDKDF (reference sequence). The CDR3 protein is CATSNPLSRTGTYNEQFF. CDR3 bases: TGTGCCACCAGCAACCCCTTAAGCCGGACAGGGACCTACAATGAGCAGTTCTTC.

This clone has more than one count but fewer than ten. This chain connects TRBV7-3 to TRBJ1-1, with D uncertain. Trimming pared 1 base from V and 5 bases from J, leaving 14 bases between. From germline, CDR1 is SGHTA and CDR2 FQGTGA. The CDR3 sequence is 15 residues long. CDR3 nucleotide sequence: TGTGCCAGCAGCTTAATATCAAACACCCTGACTGAAGCTTTCTTT. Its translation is CASSLISNTLTEAFF.

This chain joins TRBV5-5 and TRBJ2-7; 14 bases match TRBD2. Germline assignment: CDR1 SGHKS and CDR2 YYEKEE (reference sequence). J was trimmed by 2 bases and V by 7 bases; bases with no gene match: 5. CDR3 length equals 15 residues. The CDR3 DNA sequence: TGTGCCAGCTCAGGGACTAGCGGGAGTGCCTACGAGCAGTACTTC. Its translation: CASSGTSGSAYEQYF.

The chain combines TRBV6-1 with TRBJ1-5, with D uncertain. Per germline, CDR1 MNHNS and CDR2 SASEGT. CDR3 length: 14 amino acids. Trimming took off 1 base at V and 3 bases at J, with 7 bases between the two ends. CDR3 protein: CASSEDGANQPQHF. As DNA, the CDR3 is TGTGCCAGCAGTGAAGACGGAGCCAATCAGCCCCAGCATTTT.

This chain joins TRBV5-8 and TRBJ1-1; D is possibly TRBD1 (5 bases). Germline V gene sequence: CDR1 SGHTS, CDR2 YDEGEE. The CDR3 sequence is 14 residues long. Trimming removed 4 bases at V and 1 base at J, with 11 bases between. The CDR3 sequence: CASSRGRKNTEAFF. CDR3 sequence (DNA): TGTGCCAGCAGCAGGGGACGGAAGAACACTGAAGCTTTCTTT.

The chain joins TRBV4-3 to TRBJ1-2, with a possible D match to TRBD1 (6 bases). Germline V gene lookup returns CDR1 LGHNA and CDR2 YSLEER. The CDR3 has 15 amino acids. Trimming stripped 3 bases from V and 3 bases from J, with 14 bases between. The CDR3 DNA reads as TGCGCCAGCAGCCATCAGGGGTCGGGCGACTATGGCTACACCTTC. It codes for CASSHQGSGDYGYTF.

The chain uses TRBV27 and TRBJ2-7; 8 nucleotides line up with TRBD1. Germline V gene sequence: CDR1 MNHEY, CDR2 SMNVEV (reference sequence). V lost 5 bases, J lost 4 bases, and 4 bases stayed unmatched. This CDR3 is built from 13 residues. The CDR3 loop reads CASSDRGGYEQYF. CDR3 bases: TGTGCCAGCAGTGACAGGGGTGGTTACGAGCAGTACTTC.

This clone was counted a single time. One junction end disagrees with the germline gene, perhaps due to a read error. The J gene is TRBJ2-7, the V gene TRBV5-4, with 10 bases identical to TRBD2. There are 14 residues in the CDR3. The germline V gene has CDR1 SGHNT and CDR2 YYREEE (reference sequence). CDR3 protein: CASSRGGAVAGGRF. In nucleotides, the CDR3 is TGTGCCAGCAGCAGGGGCGGGGCGGTAGCGGGAGGCCGTTTC.

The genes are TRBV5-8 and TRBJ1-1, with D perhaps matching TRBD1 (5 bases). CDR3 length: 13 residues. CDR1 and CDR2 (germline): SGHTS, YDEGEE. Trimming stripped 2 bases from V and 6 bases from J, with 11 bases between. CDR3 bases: TGTGCCAGCAGCTTTTCAGGGTCCGCTGAAGCTTTCTTT. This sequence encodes CASSFSGSAEAFF.